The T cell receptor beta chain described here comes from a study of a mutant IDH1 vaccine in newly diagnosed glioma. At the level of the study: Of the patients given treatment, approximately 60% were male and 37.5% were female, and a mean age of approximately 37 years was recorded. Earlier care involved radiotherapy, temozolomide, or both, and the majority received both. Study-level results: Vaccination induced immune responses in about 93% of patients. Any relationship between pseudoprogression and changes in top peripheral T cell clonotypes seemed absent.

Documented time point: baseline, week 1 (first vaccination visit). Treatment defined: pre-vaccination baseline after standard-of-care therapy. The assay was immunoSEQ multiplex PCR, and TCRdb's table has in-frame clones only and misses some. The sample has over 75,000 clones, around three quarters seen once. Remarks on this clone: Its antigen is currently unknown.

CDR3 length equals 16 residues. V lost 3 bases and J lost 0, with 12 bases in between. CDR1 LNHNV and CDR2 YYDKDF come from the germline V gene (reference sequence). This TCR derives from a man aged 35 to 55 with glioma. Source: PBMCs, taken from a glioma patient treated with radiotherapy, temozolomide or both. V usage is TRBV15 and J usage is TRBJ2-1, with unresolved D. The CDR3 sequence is CATSRYRQSSYNEQFF. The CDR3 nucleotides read TGTGCCACCAGCAGGTATAGGCAGAGCTCCTACAATGAGCAGTTCTTC.